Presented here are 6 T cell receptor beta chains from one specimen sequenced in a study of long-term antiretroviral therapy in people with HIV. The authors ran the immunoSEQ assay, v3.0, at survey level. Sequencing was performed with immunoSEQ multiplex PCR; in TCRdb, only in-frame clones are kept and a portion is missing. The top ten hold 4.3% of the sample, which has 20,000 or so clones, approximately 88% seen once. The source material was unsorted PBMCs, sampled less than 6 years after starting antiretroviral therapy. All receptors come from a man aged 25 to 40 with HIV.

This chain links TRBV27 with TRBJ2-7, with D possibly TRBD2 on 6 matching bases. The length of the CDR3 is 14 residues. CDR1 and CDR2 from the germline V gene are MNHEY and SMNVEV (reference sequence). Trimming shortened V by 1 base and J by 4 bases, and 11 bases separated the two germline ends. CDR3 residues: CASSLLGEEYEQYF. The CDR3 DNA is TGTGCCAGCAGTTTATTGGGGGAGGAATACGAGCAGTACTTC.

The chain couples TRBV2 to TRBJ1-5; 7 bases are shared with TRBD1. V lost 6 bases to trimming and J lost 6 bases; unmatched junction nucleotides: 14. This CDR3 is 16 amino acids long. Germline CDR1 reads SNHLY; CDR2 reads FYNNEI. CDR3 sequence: CASRPKGQGEGQPQHF. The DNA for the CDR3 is TGTGCCAGCAGGCCAAAAGGGCAGGGGGAGGGTCAGCCCCAGCATTTT.

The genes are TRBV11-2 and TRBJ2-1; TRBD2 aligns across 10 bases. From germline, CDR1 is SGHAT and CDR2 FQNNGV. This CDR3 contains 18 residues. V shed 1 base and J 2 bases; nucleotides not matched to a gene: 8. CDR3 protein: CASSLVLAGERPYNEQFF. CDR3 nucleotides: TGTGCCAGCAGCTTAGTCCTAGCGGGGGAGCGGCCCTACAATGAGCAGTTCTTC.

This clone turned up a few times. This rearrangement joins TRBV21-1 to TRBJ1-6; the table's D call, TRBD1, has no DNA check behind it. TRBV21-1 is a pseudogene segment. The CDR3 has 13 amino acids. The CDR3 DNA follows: TGTGCCAGGAGGGACAGGGGGAATTCACCCCTCCACTTT. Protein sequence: CARRDRGNSPLHF.

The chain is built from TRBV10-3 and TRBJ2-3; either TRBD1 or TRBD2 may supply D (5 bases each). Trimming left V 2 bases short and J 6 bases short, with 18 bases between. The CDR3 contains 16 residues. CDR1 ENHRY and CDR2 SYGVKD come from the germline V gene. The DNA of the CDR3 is TGTGCCATCAGTGAGATGGCAGGGAGCGGATCGGATACGCAGTATTTT. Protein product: CAISEMAGSGSDTQYF.

The CDR3 coding sequence is TGTGCCAGCAGCCAGGGACAGGGACCGTACGAGCAGTACTTC. As protein: CASSQGQGPYEQYF. The chain links TRBV11-2 to TRBJ2-7; 9 bases agree with TRBD1. The CDR3 spans 14 residues. In germline, CDR1 is SGHAT, CDR2 FQNNGV. Trimming cost V 5 bases and J 4 bases; bases outside gene matches: 6. The full variable domain, with the rest looked up from reference TRBV11-2 and TRBJ2-7, is EAGVAQSPRYKIIEKRQSVAFWCNPISGHATLYWYQQILGQGPKLLIQFQNNGVVDDSQLPKDRFSAERLKGVDSTLKIQPAKLEDSAVYLCASSQGQGPYEQYFGPGTRLTVT.